A single sample gave rise to the 8 T cell receptor beta chains below, sequenced in a study of chemoradiotherapy in HPV16-positive cancers. Sequencing used immunoSEQ multiplex PCR; TCRdb keeps in-frame clones, though not all of them. Among 20,000 to 30,000 clones listed, approximately 93% were seen once. Collection took place from a patient who underwent chemoradiotherapy. The receptors come from a human donor with HPV-associated anogenital cancer.

The genes are TRBV19 and TRBJ1-1; D may be TRBD1 (5 bases). The V end was cut by 4 bases, the J end by 1 base, with 13 bases between. Germline V gene lookup returns CDR1 LNHDA and CDR2 SQIVND (reference sequence). The CDR3 is 15 amino acids. The CDR3 protein is CASSKGDSRNTEAFF. CDR3 sequence (DNA): TGTGCCAGTAGTAAAGGGGACTCTAGGAACACTGAAGCTTTCTTT. Full variable domain (outside the CDR3, taken from reference TRBV19 and TRBJ1-1): DGGITQSPKYLFRKEGQNVTLSCEQNLNHDAMYWYRQDPGQGLRLIYYSQIVNDFQKGDIAEGYSVSREKKESFPLTVTSAQKNPTAFYLCASSKGDSRNTEAFFGQGTRLTVV.

CDR3 protein: CASSFGGANVLTF. DNA of the CDR3: TGTGCCAGCAGCTTTGGCGGGGCCAACGTCCTGACTTTC. The rearrangement uses TRBV11-3 and TRBJ2-6; D is unclear. The length of the CDR3 is 13 residues. Between the trimmed V and J ends, which lost 3 bases and 4 bases, there was a span of 4 bases. Per germline, CDR1 SGHNT and CDR2 YENEEA.

The chain combines TRBV6-1 with TRBJ2-5; TRBD1 matches 8 bases. V was clipped by 4 bases and J by 14 bases; unmatched bases: 9. The length of the CDR3 is 12 residues. Germline V gives CDR1 MNHNS, CDR2 SASEGT. The CDR3: CASSGLTGELYF. CDR3 nucleotides: TGTGCCAGCAGTGGCCTGACAGGGGAGCTATACTTC.

V gene TRBV7-7 combines with J gene TRBJ2-2, with D unclear. The ends were cut back, 3 bases at V and 1 base at J, with 6 bases in the middle. In germline, CDR1 is SSHAT, CDR2 FNYEAQ (reference sequence). This CDR3 has 14 amino acids. This chain's CDR3 is CASSFDRNTGELFF. The CDR3 coding sequence is TGTGCCAGCAGCTTTGACCGGAACACCGGGGAGCTGTTTTTT. The whole variable domain, filled in from reference TRBV7-7 and TRBJ2-2, reads GAGVSQSPRYKVTKRGQDVTLRCDPISSHATLYWYQQALGQGPEFLTYFNYEAQPDKSGLPSDRFSAERPEGSISTLTIQRTEQRDSAMYRCASSFDRNTGELFFGEGSRLTVL.

This clone was seen more than once but under ten times. The chain links TRBV7-2 to TRBJ1-3; D is undetermined. V shed 5 bases and J shed 1 base, with 9 bases lying between them. There are 14 residues in the CDR3. Germline V lookup: CDR1 SGHTA, CDR2 FQGNSA. In DNA form, the CDR3 reads TGTGCCAGCAGCCCTAGTGTTTCTGGAAACACCATATATTTT. Translation: CASSPSVSGNTIYF.

This chain links TRBV28 with TRBJ1-4; a possible D gene is TRBD1 (6 bases). The CDR3 spans 10 residues. Trimming stripped 9 bases from V and 12 bases from J, with 11 bases between. Per the germline V gene, CDR1 is MDHEN and CDR2 is SYDVKM. The CDR3 sequence is CASRGGELFF. For the CDR3, the DNA is TGTGCCAGTAGGGGGGGTGAACTGTTTTTT.

J is TRBJ2-5 and V is TRBV7-2, with 7 bases identical to TRBD1. Germline lookup yields CDR1 SGHTA and CDR2 FQGNSA. The J segment lost 10 bases and the V segment lost 7 bases, leaving 18 bases of the junction unmatched. The CDR3 contains 15 residues. The CDR3 here is CASILSVRDSQNQYF. CDR3 in DNA: TGTGCCAGCATCCTTTCAGTCCGGGACAGTCAAAACCAGTACTTC.

The chain employs TRBV25-1 and TRBJ2-5; TRBD1 matches at 8 bases. The CDR3 consists of 16 residues. V trimming: 4 bases; J trimming: 5 bases; junction bases outside the gene matches: 12. The germline CDR1 and CDR2 sequences are MGHDK and SYGVNS. The CDR3 here is CASSGAGTGIDETQYF. CDR3 DNA: TGTGCCAGCAGTGGGGCCGGGACAGGCATCGATGAGACCCAGTACTTC.